A single sample gave rise to the 31 T cell receptor beta chains below, sequenced in a study of post-analysis software for immune sequencing data. No antigens are known for them. cDNA libraries of TCR beta carried unique molecular identifiers. TCRdb redid the calling of the PCR reads with MiXCR, one entry per CDR3 protein. Of hundreds of thousands of distinct CDR3 sequences in the sample, roughly 27% were seen once. Overall study findings and caveats: Included in a set of roughly five TRBV segments more frequent in patients than controls were TRBV5-6, TRBV5-1 and TRBV20-1.

The sequenced sample consisted of blood. The origin of the receptors is a girl aged 10 to 17 with multiple sclerosis.

This chain connects TRBV7-2 to TRBJ2-3; D is undetermined. Germline CDR1 SGHTA, CDR2 FQGNSA. The CDR3 runs 13 residues. V lost 5 bases to trimming and J lost 5 bases, with 11 bases between them. CDR3 in DNA: TGTGCCAGCAGCCCCGACTCCATAGATACGCAGTATTTT. As protein: CASSPDSIDTQYF.

This clonotype was seen many times. The chain combines TRBV12-3 or TRBV12-4 with TRBJ1-5, with 7 positions matching TRBD1. V lost 3 bases to trimming and J lost 6 bases; unmatched junction nucleotides: 8. This CDR3 is built from 15 residues. As DNA, the CDR3 is TGTGCCAGCAGTTTCTCTTGGGGACAGATTCAGCCCCAGCATTTT. Amino acids: CASSFSWGQIQPQHF.

The V and J genes are TRBV5-1 and TRBJ2-2, with 8 bases lining up with TRBD1. The CDR3 runs 15 residues. Germline V gene lookup returns CDR1 SGHRS and CDR2 YFSETQ. With 4 bases clipped from V and 5 bases from J, the junction kept 7 bases outside the gene matches. CDR3: CASSPGQVQTGELFF. The CDR3 DNA reads as TGCGCCAGCAGCCCGGGACAGGTCCAGACCGGGGAGCTGTTTTTT.

The chain links TRBV5-5 to TRBJ1-4; D perhaps matches TRBD1 (6 bases). Trimming stripped 0 bases from V and 5 bases from J, with 8 bases between. Germline CDR1 reads SGHKS; CDR2 reads YYEKEE (reference sequence). This CDR3 comprises 14 residues. The CDR3 region is CASSLVGGNEKLFF. The DNA for the CDR3 is TGTGCCAGCAGCTTGGTTGGGGGCAATGAAAAACTGTTTTTT.

This clonotype was found a few times. This chain joins TRBV3-1 and TRBJ2-4; D remains ambiguous. The CDR3 contains 13 residues. CDR1 LGHDT and CDR2 YNNKEL come from the germline V gene (reference sequence). With 0 bases removed from V and 3 bases from J, the gap between germline ends came to 3 bases. The CDR3 loop is CASSQDLKNIQYF. For the CDR3, the DNA is TGTGCCAGCAGCCAAGATCTCAAAAACATTCAGTACTTC.

This clonotype was found a few times. The CDR3 coding sequence is TGTGCCAGCAGCTCAGGGAAACCCTACGAGCAGTACTTC. This translates into CASSSGKPYEQYF. The chain uses TRBV9 and TRBJ2-7; possible D gene TRBD1, 5 bases. The CDR3 has 13 amino acids. V was cut by 4 bases and J by 2 bases, with 10 bases left in between. The V gene's germline CDR1 is SGDLS and CDR2 YYNGEE.

The chain uses TRBV7-2 and TRBJ2-1, with TRBD2 matching over 7 bases. CDR3 length equals 15 residues. The V and J ends lost 4 bases and 2 bases, in that order; junction bases with no gene match: 5. CDR1 is SGHTA, CDR2 FQGNSA, per germline. The CDR3 here is CASSSASGAYNEQFF. As DNA, the CDR3 is TGTGCCAGCAGCTCAGCTAGCGGAGCCTACAATGAGCAGTTCTTC. Drawing the rest from reference TRBV7-2 and TRBJ2-1, the complete variable domain is GAGVSQSPSNKVTEKGKDVELRCDPISGHTALYWYRQSLGQGLEFLIYFQGNSAPDKSGLPSDRFSAERTGGSVSTLTIQRTQQEDSAVYLCASSSASGAYNEQFFGPGTRLTVL.

This clonotype was found a few times. This chain connects TRBV11-2 to TRBJ2-4; maybe TRBD1 (6 bases). Germline V gene lookup returns CDR1 SGHAT and CDR2 FQNNGV. Trimming stripped 5 bases from V and 2 bases from J, with 25 bases between. The CDR3 spans 19 residues. CDR3 in amino acids: CASSPSWSGVQGPKNIQYF. In DNA, the CDR3 is TGTGCCAGCAGCCCATCATGGTCGGGCGTACAGGGTCCCAAAAACATTCAGTACTTC.

The table lists this clonotype with many counts. At one of its ends the junction is not consistent with the germline gene, which may arise from a read error. The chain is built from TRBV7-9 and TRBJ1-1, with no clear D. CDR3 length: 14 residues. Germline values: CDR1 SEHNR, CDR2 FQNEAQ (reference sequence). The DNA of the CDR3 is TGTGCCAGCAGTTTAGGTCGGACGAACACTGAAGCTTTCTTT. This encodes CASSLGRTNTEAFF.

In its sample, this clonotype was seen a few times. The CDR3: CASSQGGASGASYNEQFF. The CDR3 DNA reads as TGCGCCAGCAGCCAAGGGGGGGCTAGCGGGGCGTCCTACAATGAGCAGTTCTTC. J is TRBJ2-1 and V is TRBV4-1; TRBD2 aligns across 9 bases. Looked up from germline, CDR1 is MGHRA and CDR2 is YSYEKL. CDR3 length: 18 amino acids. Unmatched junction bases numbered 8, after V lost 1 base and J lost 1 base.

This rearrangement joins TRBV7-2 to TRBJ2-5, with 11 bases lining up with TRBD2. Gene TRBJ2-7 matches the end of the DNA better, so the J call may be wrong. The length of the CDR3 is 14 residues. From germline, CDR1 is SGHTA and CDR2 FQGNSA. In DNA, the CDR3 is TGTGCCAGCAGCGGGACTAGCGGTCGGGGCGAGCAGTACTTC. Protein product: CASSGTSGRGEQYF.

This clonotype came up a few times. The chain couples TRBV9 to TRBJ1-5; the match to TRBD1 covers 7 bases. The CDR3 consists of 14 residues. J was trimmed by 7 bases and V by 0 bases; bases with no gene match: 4. Per germline, CDR1 SGDLS and CDR2 YYNGEE. The CDR3 protein is CASSVGVGGQPQHF. For the CDR3, the DNA is TGTGCCAGCAGCGTAGGGGTAGGGGGCCAGCCCCAGCATTTT. Supplemented by reference TRBV9 and TRBJ1-5, the full variable domain reads DSGVTQTPKHLITATGQRVTLRCSPRSGDLSVYWYQQSLDQGLQFLIQYYNGEERAKGNILERFSAQQFPDLHSELNLSSLELGDSALYFCASSVGVGGQPQHFGDGTRLSIL.

For the CDR3, the DNA is TGTGCCAGCATCACCGGGGGCGCCGGGGAGACCCAGTACTTC. Translation: CASITGGAGETQYF. The chain is built from TRBV2 and TRBJ2-5, with D perhaps TRBD1 or TRBD2 (6 bases each). This CDR3 contains 14 residues. CDR1 SNHLY and CDR2 FYNNEI come from the germline V gene. Deletions cut 7 bases from V and 5 bases from J, with 17 bases between.

This rearrangement joins TRBV6-6 to TRBJ2-1, with TRBD2 matching 14 bases. The CDR3 runs to 15 residues. V dropped 5 bases and J dropped 13; count of bases not matched to a gene: 10. CDR1 is MNHNY and CDR2 is SVGAGI in the germline V gene (reference sequence). In DNA form, the CDR3 reads TGTGCCAGCAGTGGAGGGACTAGCGGGAGTAAGACCCAGTTCTTC. The encoded protein is CASSGGTSGSKTQFF.

The rearrangement uses TRBV19 and TRBJ2-1, with D perhaps matching TRBD1 (6 bases). Germline-derived CDR1 and CDR2 are LNHDA and SQIVND (reference sequence). The V end lost 5 bases, the J end lost 0 bases, and 14 bases lay between the germline ends. This CDR3 comprises 16 residues. The CDR3 loop is CASSRVTGSSYNEQFF. CDR3 sequence (DNA): TGTGCCAGTAGTCGTGTTACAGGGAGCTCCTACAATGAGCAGTTCTTC.

This clonotype has more than one count but fewer than ten. The chain joins TRBV7-2 to TRBJ1-1; D not resolved. V lost 5 bases and J 1 base, leaving 11 bases between the germline ends. CDR3 length: 14 amino acids. The germline gives CDR1 SGHTA, CDR2 FQGNSA. For the CDR3, the DNA is TGTGCCAGCAGCCACAGCGATCCGAACACTGAAGCTTTCTTT. Translating gives CASSHSDPNTEAFF.

The V and J genes are TRBV3-1 and TRBJ2-5; perhaps TRBD2 as D (6 bases). Per the germline V gene, CDR1 is LGHDT and CDR2 is YNNKEL (reference sequence). V lost 2 bases and J 0 bases, leaving 13 bases between the germline ends. This CDR3 has 16 amino acids. In nucleotides, the CDR3 is TGTGCCAGCAGCCAACCCGACGGGGGTCACCAAGAGACCCAGTACTTC. Amino acid sequence: CASSQPDGGHQETQYF.

The rearrangement joins TRBV7-2 to TRBJ1-4; D possibly corresponds to TRBD1 (6 bases). Germline CDR1 reads SGHTA; CDR2 reads FQGNSA. Trimming took 0 bases from V and 0 from J, leaving 11 bases between them. The CDR3 is 17 amino acids. The CDR3 loop reads CASSLAPGVSTNEKLFF. In nucleotides, the CDR3 is TGTGCCAGCAGCTTAGCTCCAGGGGTGTCAACTAATGAAAAACTGTTTTTT.

The gene calls are TRBV29-1 and TRBJ2-1; D is perhaps TRBD1 (7 bases). The germline V gene encodes CDR1 SQVTM and CDR2 ANQGSEA. CDR3 length: 16 residues. V was clipped by 5 bases and J by 2 bases, with 19 bases between them. The CDR3, as DNA: TGCAGCGTTCCCCGGGGAGCCAGGGGGGCCTACAATGAGCAGTTCTTC. Protein product: CSVPRGARGAYNEQFF.

Remarks on this clonotype: One end of the junction does not line up with germline, which may come from a read error. J is TRBJ2-5 and V is TRBV28, with D tentatively TRBD2 (6 bases). The J call may be wrong; the DNA end is better matched by TRBJ2-7. Looked up from germline, CDR1 is MDHEN and CDR2 is SYDVKM. The CDR3 sequence is 13 residues long. CDR3 in DNA: TGTGCCACCAGTCCCCTGGGGCGGGGCGAGCAGTACTTC. Translating gives CATSPLGRGEQYF.

The chain recombines TRBV5-5 with TRBJ2-1, with 8 bases that match TRBD1. With the DNA end fitting TRBJ2-7 better, the J assignment may be wrong. This CDR3 is built from 15 residues. The germline CDR1 and CDR2 sequences are SGHKS and YYEKEE (reference sequence). This chain's CDR3 is CASSAGQGSYNEQYF. The DNA for the CDR3 is TGTGCCAGCAGCGCCGGACAGGGCTCCTACAATGAGCAGTACTTC.

This clonotype was found many times. The rearrangement links TRBV20-1 to TRBJ2-1; no clear D gene. This CDR3 region has 13 residues. CDR1 is DFQATT and CDR2 is SNEGSKA in the germline V gene (reference sequence). V lost 3 bases and J lost 0, with 6 bases in between. CDR3 protein: CSASLSSYNEQFF. DNA of the CDR3: TGCAGTGCTAGCCTGAGCTCCTACAATGAGCAGTTCTTC.

The table lists this clonotype with a few counts. The genes are TRBV28 and TRBJ1-2; unclear D gene. The ends were cut back, 6 bases at V and 6 bases at J, with 14 bases in the middle. The CDR3 totals 13 residues. Germline CDR1 reads MDHEN; CDR2 reads SYDVKM. The CDR3 DNA reads as TGTGCCAGCAGGGGTTTCCTTTTTGATGGCTACACCTTC. Protein sequence: CASRGFLFDGYTF.

The rearrangement joins TRBV28 to TRBJ2-3, with D maybe TRBD2 (5 bases). V was pared by 5 bases and J by 2 bases, with 14 bases between. Germline values: CDR1 MDHEN, CDR2 SYDVKM. The CDR3 loop spans 15 amino acids. The CDR3 spells CASSPGGGYTDTQYF. The CDR3 DNA reads TGTGCCAGCAGTCCCGGAGGCGGCTACACAGATACGCAGTATTTT.

The chain couples TRBV3-1 to TRBJ2-7; D not resolved. CDR1 is LGHDT, CDR2 YNNKEL, per germline (reference sequence). Trimming shortened V by 3 bases and J by 0 bases, and 9 bases separated the two germline ends. The CDR3 has 14 residues. CDR3 sequence (DNA): TGTGCCAGCAGCCATGCCCCTAGCTCCTACGAGCAGTACTTC. Translated: CASSHAPSSYEQYF.

There are a few counts of this clonotype. The rearrangement joins TRBV7-2 to TRBJ2-5, with no clear D. V gave up 2 bases and J gave up 1 base, with 8 bases separating them. Per the germline V gene, CDR1 is SGHTA and CDR2 is FQGNSA. The CDR3 totals 14 residues. Written as DNA, the CDR3 is TGTGCCAGCAGCTTATTCGCGGCCCAAGAGACCCAGTACTTC. This gives the protein CASSLFAAQETQYF.

This clonotype was seen only a few times. The genes are TRBV27 and TRBJ1-1; a possible D gene is TRBD1 (5 bases). V dropped 3 bases and J dropped 1 base, with 9 bases sitting between them. The CDR3 covers 14 residues. Looked up from germline, CDR1 is MNHEY and CDR2 is SMNVEV (reference sequence). The CDR3 coding sequence is TGTGCCAGCAGTTTGGTTGGGGCGAACACTGAAGCTTTCTTT. This codes for CASSLVGANTEAFF.

This clonotype was observed a handful of times. The rearrangement uses TRBV11-2 and TRBJ1-6; 7 bases agree with TRBD1. Germline V gene sequence: CDR1 SGHAT, CDR2 FQNNGV. V shed 2 bases, J shed 7 bases, and the junction held 5 bases outside the gene matches. This CDR3 comprises 15 residues. CDR3 nucleotides: TGTGCCAGCAGCTTATTGGGCAGGGGGAATTCACCCCTCCACTTT. It specifies CASSLLGRGNSPLHF.

This clonotype appeared a few times. The genes are TRBV12-3 or TRBV12-4 and TRBJ1-5; maybe TRBD1 (5 bases). The CDR3 consists of 14 residues. Trimming left V 6 bases short and J 4 bases short, with 13 bases between. CDR3 sequence: CASRQNSGNQPQHF. In DNA form, the CDR3 reads TGTGCCAGCAGACAGAACTCAGGGAATCAGCCCCAGCATTTT.

The CDR3 here is CASSGLYRSATHEQYF. CDR3 DNA: TGTGCCAGCAGTGGGCTATACAGGAGTGCTACCCACGAGCAGTACTTC. This chain links TRBV6-2 or TRBV6-3 with TRBJ2-7; a weak D match, TRBD1 (5 bases). The germline V gene has CDR1 MNHEY and CDR2 SVGEGT. The CDR3 is 16 amino acids. Trimming removed 5 bases at V and 5 bases at J, with 22 bases between.

The chain recombines TRBV20-1 with TRBJ2-1; 13 bases are shared with TRBD2. Germline lookup yields CDR1 DFQATT and CDR2 SNEGSKA (reference sequence). CDR3 size: 14 residues. V trimming: 6 bases; J trimming: 8 bases; junction bases outside the gene matches: 7. CDR3 residues: CSAPGLAGVYEQFF. The CDR3 DNA follows: TGCAGTGCGCCCGGACTAGCGGGAGTCTATGAGCAGTTCTTC.